These T cell receptor beta chains were read from a single sample in a study of blood T cell repertoires in COVID-19. The data were produced by immunoSEQ multiplex PCR, yet TCRdb's version contains in-frame clones alone and is incomplete. The top ten hold 11% of the sample, which has a few hundred thousand clones, approximately 91% seen once. Input material: peripheral blood. The receptors shown here come from a young woman with COVID-19, enrolled during active disease. Each CDR3 is given without its conserved first and last residue. Fields, in order: V gene, J gene, CDR3 protein.

TRBV11-2	TRBJ1-1	ASSLAAGQGTEAF
TRBV4-1	TRBJ1-2	ASSQGNRGRDGYT
TRBV28	TRBJ1-1	ASRTGGTEAF
TRBV7-2	TRBJ2-3	ASSPTSGSTDTQY
TRBV7-2	TRBJ1-4	ASSRDRVSEKLF
TRBV9	TRBJ2-1	ASSVQDRGYNEQF
TRBV2	TRBJ2-3	ASSARGTDTQY
TRBV9	TRBJ2-7	ASSEAGAYEQY
TRBV30	TRBJ1-2	AWTRGLSNYGYT
TRBV7-9	TRBJ2-1	ASSLDRSSYNEQF
TRBV10-2	TRBJ2-3	ASRGSADTQY
TRBV11-2	TRBJ2-4	ASSSTGYLQY
TRBV19	TRBJ2-2	ASSTSQSSARELF
TRBV5-5	TRBJ2-3	ASRREGWDTQY
TRBV11-2	TRBJ1-1	ASSFSLTEAF
TRBV23-1	TRBJ1-2	ASKRTANYGYT
TRBV5-4	TRBJ2-3	ASSLPSGTGTDTQY
TRBV7-2	TRBJ2-7	ASSLWGQTSYEQY
TRBV4-1	TRBJ2-7	ASSQPSSGKREQY
TRBV19	TRBJ1-2	ASSIADGYT
TRBV5-1	TRBJ2-5	ASSLDSPSQETQY
TRBV6-5	TRBJ2-7	ASSPLRREREQY
TRBV12-3/TRBV12-4	TRBJ1-1	ASSPTSGTEAF
TRBV7-3	TRBJ2-2	ASSSGQGATGELF
TRBV9	TRBJ2-7	ASSAVGGGYEVN
TRBV10-2	TRBJ2-5	ASSESSLRQETQY
TRBV28	TRBJ2-5	ASSLAGAGAQETQY
TRBV19	TRBJ2-1	ASSLSFRTGLNEQF
TRBV7-9	TRBJ2-7	ASSPQASPYEQY
TRBV2	TRBJ2-3	ASSALDSWDTQY
TRBV9	TRBJ2-2	ASSAGQGGGELF
TRBV6-6	TRBJ1-3	ASSSLGNTIY
TRBV7-2	TRBJ2-3	ASSPWTSGTDTQY
TRBV6-1	TRBJ2-7	ASSDAGFTYEQY
TRBV7-6	TRBJ2-3	ASSLAPSGSTDTQY
TRBV5-1	TRBJ2-7	ASSPQTGTYEQY
TRBV3-1/TRBV3-2	TRBJ2-7	ASSQDWGLAGAEQY
TRBV10-2	TRBJ2-1	ASSGTSGINEQF
TRBV27	TRBJ1-6	ASSAQGPNSPLH
TRBV12-3/TRBV12-4	TRBJ2-7	ASSLGAETGQY
TRBV24-1	TRBJ2-7	ATNKVLLSRQGTIEQY
TRBV5-1	TRBJ2-3	ASSLVGDTQY
TRBV5-1	TRBJ2-5	ASSLGGGQETQY
TRBV24-1	TRBJ2-1	ATSGTGRHNEQF
TRBV7-9	TRBJ2-3	ASSLRTSVGTDTQY
TRBV10-3	TRBJ2-1	ATQTSGGYYNEQF
TRBV28	TRBJ2-7	ASGFTGGLRLYEQY
TRBV6-5	TRBJ1-1	ASFQGVNTEAF
TRBV5-4	TRBJ2-2	ASSPPLAGTNTGELF
TRBV7-9	TRBJ1-2	ASSLAGANYGYT
TRBV27	TRBJ1-2	ASSFRAGGYGYT
TRBV6-5	TRBJ2-5	ASSSQGAQETQY
TRBV19	TRBJ1-6	ASKADRGLRSPLH